This TCR beta chain was sequenced during a study of T-cell memory formation after mild COVID-19. Germline assignment: CDR1 DFQATT and CDR2 SNEGSKA (reference sequence). V lost 0 bases, J lost 7 bases, and 18 bases lay in between. This CDR3 has 15 amino acids. UMIs and sample barcodes were carried by the TCR alpha and TCR beta cDNA libraries that 5'RACE produced using constant-segment primers. TCRdb reanalysed the 5' RACE reads using MiXCR and keeps one entry per CDR3 protein. Of hundreds of thousands of distinct CDR3 sequences in the sample, 20% to 25% were seen once. The chain is built from TRBV20-1 and TRBJ1-1, with D tentatively TRBD1 (5 bases). This TCR came from an adult woman who had mild COVID-19 (a few samples of this study predate the infection). Cell type and time point are not known. Sequenced sample: PBMCs or a T cell subset sorted from them (not recorded which). CDR3 DNA: TGCAGTGCTAGAGATTCGGGCGGACCTAGGGGTGAAGCTTTCTTT. Encoded protein: CSARDSGGPRGEAFF.